The clone carrying this T cell receptor beta chain was recorded only once. At one end the junction does not follow the germline gene, possibly because of a read error. This sample is part of a study of T cells in Graves' hyperthyroidism and ophthalmopathy. Using RNA transcripts as the source, TCR beta CDR3 regions were amplified. HTBI primers were used for first-round RT-PCR of the TCR CDR3. A single record per CDR3 protein comes from TCRdb applying MiXCR to the multiplex PCR reads. The data show about 400,000 distinct CDR3 sequences, around 14% seen once. The CDR3 consists of 17 residues. CDR1 and CDR2 (germline): PRHDT, FYEKMQ (reference sequence). Orbital computed tomography and thyroid ultrasound, together with serum TRAb and thyroxine and clinical symptoms, were used for diagnoses.

The source material was blood. This chain links TRBV13 with TRBJ2-3; 8 bases fit TRBD2. The sequence was obtained from a woman between 25 and 40 years old with Graves' hyperthyroidism. This CDR3 is CASSVGGLVVNTATQYF. The CDR3 nucleotides are TGTGCCAGCAGCGTAGGGGGACTAGTCGTCAATACAGCTACGCAGTATTTT.